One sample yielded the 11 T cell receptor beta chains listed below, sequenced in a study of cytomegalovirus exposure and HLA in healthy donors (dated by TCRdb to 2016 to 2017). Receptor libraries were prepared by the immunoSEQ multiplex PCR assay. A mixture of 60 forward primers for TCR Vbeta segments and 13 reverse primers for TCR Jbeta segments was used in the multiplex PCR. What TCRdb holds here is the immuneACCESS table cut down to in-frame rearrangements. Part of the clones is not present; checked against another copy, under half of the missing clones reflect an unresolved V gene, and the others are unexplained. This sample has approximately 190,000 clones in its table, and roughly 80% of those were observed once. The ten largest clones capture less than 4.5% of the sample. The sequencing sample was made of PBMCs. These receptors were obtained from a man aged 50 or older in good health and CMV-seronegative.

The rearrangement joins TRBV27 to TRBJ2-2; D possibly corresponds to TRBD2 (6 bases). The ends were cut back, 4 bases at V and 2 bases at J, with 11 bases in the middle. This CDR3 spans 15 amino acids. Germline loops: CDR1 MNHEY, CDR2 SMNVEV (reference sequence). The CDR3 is CASSSADYNTGELFF. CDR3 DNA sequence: TGTGCCAGCAGTTCAGCGGACTATAACACCGGGGAGCTGTTTTTT.

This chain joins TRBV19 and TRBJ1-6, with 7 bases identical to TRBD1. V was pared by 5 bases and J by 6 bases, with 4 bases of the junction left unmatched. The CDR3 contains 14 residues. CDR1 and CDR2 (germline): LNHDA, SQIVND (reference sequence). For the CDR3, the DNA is TGTGCCAGTAGTGAAGACAGGGTTAATTCACCCCTCCACTTT. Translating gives CASSEDRVNSPLHF.

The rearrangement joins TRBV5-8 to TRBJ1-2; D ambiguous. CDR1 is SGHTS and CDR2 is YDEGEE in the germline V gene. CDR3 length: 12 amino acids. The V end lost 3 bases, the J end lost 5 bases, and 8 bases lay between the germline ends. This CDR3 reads CASSWTAYGYTF. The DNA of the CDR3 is TGTGCCAGCAGCTGGACTGCATATGGCTACACCTTC.

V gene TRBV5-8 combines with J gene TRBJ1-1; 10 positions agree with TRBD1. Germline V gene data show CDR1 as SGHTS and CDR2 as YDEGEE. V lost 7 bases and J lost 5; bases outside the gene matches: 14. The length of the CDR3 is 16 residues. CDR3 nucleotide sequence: TGTGCCAGCCCAAACTCACCCGGGACAGGGGTAACTGAAGCTTTCTTT. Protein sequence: CASPNSPGTGVTEAFF.

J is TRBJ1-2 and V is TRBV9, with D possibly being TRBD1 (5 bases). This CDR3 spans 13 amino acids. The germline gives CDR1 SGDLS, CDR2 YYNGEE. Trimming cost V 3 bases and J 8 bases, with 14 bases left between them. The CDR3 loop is CASSAPQGGGYTF. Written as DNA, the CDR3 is TGTGCCAGCAGCGCCCCTCAGGGTGGCGGCTACACCTTC.

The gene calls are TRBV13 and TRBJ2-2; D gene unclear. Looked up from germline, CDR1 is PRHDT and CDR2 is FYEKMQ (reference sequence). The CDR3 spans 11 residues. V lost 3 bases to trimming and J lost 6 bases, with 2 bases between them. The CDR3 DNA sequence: TGTGCCAGCAGCTTCTCCGGGGAGCTGTTTTTT. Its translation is CASSFSGELFF.

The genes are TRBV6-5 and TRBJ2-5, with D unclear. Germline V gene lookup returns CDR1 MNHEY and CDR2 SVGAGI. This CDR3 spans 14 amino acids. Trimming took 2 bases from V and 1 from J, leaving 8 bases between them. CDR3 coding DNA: TGTGCCAGCAGTTACGGGCAGATCCAAGAGACCCAGTACTTC. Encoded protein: CASSYGQIQETQYF.

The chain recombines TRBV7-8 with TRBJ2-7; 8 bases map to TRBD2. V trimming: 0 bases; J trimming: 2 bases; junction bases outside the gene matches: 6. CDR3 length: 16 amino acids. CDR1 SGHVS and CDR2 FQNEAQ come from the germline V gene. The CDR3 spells CASSLAPAGAAYEQYF. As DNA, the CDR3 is TGTGCCAGCAGCTTAGCTCCAGCGGGGGCCGCCTACGAGCAGTACTTC.

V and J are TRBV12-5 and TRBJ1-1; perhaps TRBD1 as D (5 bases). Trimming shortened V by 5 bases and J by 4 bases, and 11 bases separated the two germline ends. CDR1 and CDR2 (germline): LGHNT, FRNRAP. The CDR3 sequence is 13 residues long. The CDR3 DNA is TGTGCTAGTGGTGGAGGGGAGGGCACTGAAGCTTTCTTT. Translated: CASGGGEGTEAFF.

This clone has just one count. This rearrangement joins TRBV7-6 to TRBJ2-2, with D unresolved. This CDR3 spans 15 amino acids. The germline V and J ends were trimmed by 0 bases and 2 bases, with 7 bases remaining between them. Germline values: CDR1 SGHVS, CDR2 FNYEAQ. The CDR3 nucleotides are TGTGCCAGCAGCTTAGCGGCAGTAAACACCGGGGAGCTGTTTTTT. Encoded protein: CASSLAAVNTGELFF.

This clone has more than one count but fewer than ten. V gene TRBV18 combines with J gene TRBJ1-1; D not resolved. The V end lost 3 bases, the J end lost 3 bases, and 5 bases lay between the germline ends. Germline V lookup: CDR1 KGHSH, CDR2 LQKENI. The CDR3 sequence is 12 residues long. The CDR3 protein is CASSPQYTEAFF. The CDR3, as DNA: TGTGCCAGCTCACCTCAGTACACTGAAGCTTTCTTT.